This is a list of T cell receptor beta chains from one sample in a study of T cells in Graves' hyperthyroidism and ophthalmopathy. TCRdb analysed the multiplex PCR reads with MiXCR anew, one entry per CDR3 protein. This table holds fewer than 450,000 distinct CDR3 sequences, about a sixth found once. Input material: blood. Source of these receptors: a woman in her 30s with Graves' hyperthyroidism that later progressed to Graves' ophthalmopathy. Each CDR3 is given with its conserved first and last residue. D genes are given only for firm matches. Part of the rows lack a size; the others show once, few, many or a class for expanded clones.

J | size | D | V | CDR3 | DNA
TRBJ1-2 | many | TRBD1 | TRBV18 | CASSPGQGARYGYTF | TGTGCCAGCTCACCAGGACAGGGGGCGAGATATGGCTACACCTTC
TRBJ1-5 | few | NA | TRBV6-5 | CASSYSGYGNQPQHF | TGTGCCAGCAGTTACTCGGGGTATGGCAATCAGCCCCAGCATTTT
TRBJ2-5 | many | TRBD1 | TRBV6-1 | CASSSRQGGETQYF | TGTGCCAGCAGTTCGAGACAGGGTGGCGAGACCCAGTACTTC
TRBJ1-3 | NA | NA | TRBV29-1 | CSVEGSSGNTIYF | TGCAGCGTTGAGGGCAGCTCTGGAAACACCATATATTTT
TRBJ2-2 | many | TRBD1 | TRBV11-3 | CASSLEPVRGSTGELFF | TGTGCCAGCAGCTTAGAACCGGTCAGGGGGTCCACCGGGGAGCTGTTTTTT
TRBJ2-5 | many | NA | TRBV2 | CASRDTTYQETQYF | TGTGCCAGCAGGGACACTACCTACCAAGAGACCCAGTACTTC
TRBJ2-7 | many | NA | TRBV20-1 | CSAGRYEQYF | TGCAGTGCCGGCCGCTACGAGCAGTACTTC
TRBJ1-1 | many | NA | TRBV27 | CASSLLGGPTEAFF | TGTGCCAGCAGTTTATTGGGGGGCCCCACTGAAGCTTTCTTT
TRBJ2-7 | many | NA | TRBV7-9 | CASSFTEGYEQYF | TGTGCCAGCAGCTTTACCGAAGGTTACGAGCAGTACTTC
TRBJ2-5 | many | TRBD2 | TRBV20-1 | CSARDFGGSSETQYF | TGCAGTGCTAGAGATTTTGGCGGGAGTTCGGAGACCCAGTACTTC
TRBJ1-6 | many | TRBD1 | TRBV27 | CASSLTGRGFAPLHF | TGTGCCAGCAGTTTAACGGGCAGGGGGTTCGCACCCCTCCACTTT
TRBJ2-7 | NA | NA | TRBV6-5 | CASSYLGGSTYEQYF | TGTGCCAGCAGTTACTTGGGGGGTTCAACCTACGAGCAGTACTTC
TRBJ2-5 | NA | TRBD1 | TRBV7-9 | CASSFITGGGQETQYF | TGTGCCAGCAGCTTTATAACAGGGGGCGGCCAAGAGACCCAGTACTTC
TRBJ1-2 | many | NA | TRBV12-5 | CASGLVLGSDRDRSGYTF | TGTGCTAGTGGTTTGGTACTGGGATCGGACAGAGACAGGAGTGGCTACACCTTC
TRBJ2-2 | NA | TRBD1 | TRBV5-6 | CASNSLRDRPNTGELFF | TGTGCCAGCAATTCTCTTCGGGACAGACCGAACACCGGGGAGCTGTTTTTT
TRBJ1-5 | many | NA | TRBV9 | CASSVGYSNQPQHF | TGTGCCAGCAGCGTAGGTTATAGCAATCAGCCCCAGCATTTT
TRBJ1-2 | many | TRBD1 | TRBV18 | CASSEQGAGYGYTF | TGTGCCAGCTCCGAACAGGGGGCTGGTTATGGCTACACCTTC
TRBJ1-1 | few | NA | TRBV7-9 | CASSLAGIGTEAFF | TGTGCCAGCAGCTTAGCCGGGATCGGCACTGAAGCTTTCTTT
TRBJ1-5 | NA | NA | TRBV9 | CASSVGVGNQPQHF | TGTGCCAGCAGCGTAGGGGTGGGAAATCAGCCCCAGCATTTT
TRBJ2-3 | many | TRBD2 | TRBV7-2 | CASSLSRLAGGPSRPADTQYF | TGTGCCAGCAGCTTATCCCGGTTAGCGGGGGGACCAAGTCGGCCCGCAGATACGCAGTATTTT
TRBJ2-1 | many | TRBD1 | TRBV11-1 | CASSWTGIEQFF | TGTGCCAGCAGCTGGACAGGGATTGAGCAGTTCTTC
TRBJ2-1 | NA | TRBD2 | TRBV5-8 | CASSRPGGTSGSYNEQFF | TGTGCCAGCAGCCGGCCAGGGGGGACTAGCGGGAGTTACAATGAGCAGTTCTTC
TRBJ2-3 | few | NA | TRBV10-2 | CASSDSPWRGPGTDTQYF | TGCGCCAGCAGTGATTCTCCCTGGCGGGGGCCGGGCACAGATACGCAGTATTTT
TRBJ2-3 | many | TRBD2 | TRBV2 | CASTLAGATDTQYF | TGTGCCAGCACCTTAGCGGGGGCCACAGATACGCAGTATTTT
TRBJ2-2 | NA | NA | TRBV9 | CASSGLAGTGELFF | TGTGCCAGCAGCGGGCTAGCAGGCACCGGGGAGCTGTTTTTT
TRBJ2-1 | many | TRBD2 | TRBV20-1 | CSAPTPLAVYNEQFF | TGCAGTGCCCCGACGCCCCTAGCGGTCTACAATGAGCAGTTCTTC
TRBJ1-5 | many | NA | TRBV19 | CASLGVGNQPQHF | TGTGCCAGTTTGGGGGTGGGCAATCAGCCCCAGCATTTT
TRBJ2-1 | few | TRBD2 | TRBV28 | CASRDSGMMGNEQFF | TGTGCCAGCAGAGATAGCGGGATGATGGGCAATGAGCAGTTCTTC
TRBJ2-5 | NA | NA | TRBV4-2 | CASSVPGGLETQYF | TGTGCCAGCAGCGTCCCCGGAGGTCTAGAGACCCAGTACTTC
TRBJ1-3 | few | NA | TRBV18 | CASSPRASGNTIYF | TGTGCCAGCTCACCACGAGCCTCTGGAAACACCATATATTTT
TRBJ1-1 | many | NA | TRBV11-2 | CASSLELLGGTEAFF | TGTGCCAGCAGCTTAGAGCTATTGGGAGGCACTGAAGCTTTCTTT
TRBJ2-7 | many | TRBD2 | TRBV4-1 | CASSMQDNIAGAYEQYF | TGCGCCAGCAGCATGCAAGATAACATAGCGGGTGCCTACGAGCAGTACTTC
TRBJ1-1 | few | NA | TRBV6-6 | CASSYVTGNTEAFF | TGTGCCAGCAGTTACGTTACAGGGAACACTGAAGCTTTCTTT
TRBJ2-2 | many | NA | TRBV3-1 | CASSWARSTGELFF | TGTGCCAGCAGTTGGGCTCGTAGCACCGGGGAGCTGTTTTTT
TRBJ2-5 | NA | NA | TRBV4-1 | CASSQGPGVFQETQYF | TGCGCCAGCAGCCAAGGGCCAGGGGTATTCCAAGAGACCCAGTACTTC
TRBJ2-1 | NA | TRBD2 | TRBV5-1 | CASSLGAGGQNSRSYNEQFF | TGCGCCAGCAGCTTGGGAGCGGGGGGGCAAAATTCAAGGTCCTACAATGAGCAGTTCTTC
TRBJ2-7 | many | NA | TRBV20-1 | CSVRTQSSYEQYF | TGCAGTGTCCGGACACAGAGCTCCTACGAGCAGTACTTC
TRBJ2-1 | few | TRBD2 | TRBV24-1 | CATSDFVSGTYNEQFF | TGTGCCACCAGTGATTTTGTGAGCGGGACCTACAATGAGCAGTTCTTC
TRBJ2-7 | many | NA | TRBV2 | CATTSGFYEQYF | TGTGCCACCACCTCAGGGTTCTACGAGCAGTACTTC
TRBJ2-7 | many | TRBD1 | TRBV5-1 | CASSWGQVNYEQYF | TGCGCCAGCAGCTGGGGACAGGTGAACTACGAGCAGTACTTC
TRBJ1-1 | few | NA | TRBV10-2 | CASIGLPGTEAFF | TGCGCCAGCATTGGCCTACCAGGCACTGAAGCTTTCTTT
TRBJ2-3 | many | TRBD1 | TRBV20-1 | CSASRTGRDTQYF | TGCAGTGCCTCGAGGACAGGCAGGGATACGCAGTATTTT
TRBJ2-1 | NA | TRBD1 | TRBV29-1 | CSVEPDRGSISSYNEQFF | TGCAGCGTTGAACCTGACAGGGGATCAATTAGCTCCTACAATGAGCAGTTCTTC
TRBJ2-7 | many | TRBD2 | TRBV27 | CASSLLRGSTDEQYF | TGTGCCAGCAGTTTACTTCGCGGGAGTACCGACGAGCAGTACTTC
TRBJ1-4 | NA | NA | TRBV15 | CATSRGGREKLFF | TGTGCCACCAGCAGAGGGGGGAGGGAAAAACTGTTTTTT
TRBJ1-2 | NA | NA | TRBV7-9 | CASSLEGLGTDGYTF | TGTGCCAGCAGCCTGGAAGGACTCGGGACGGATGGCTACACCTTC
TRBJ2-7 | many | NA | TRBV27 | CASSPRGGEQYF | TGTGCCAGCAGTCCCAGGGGTGGCGAGCAGTACTTC
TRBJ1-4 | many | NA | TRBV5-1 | CASSLGLSGEKLFF | TGCGCCAGCAGCTTGGGGTTATCCGGGGAAAAACTGTTTTTT
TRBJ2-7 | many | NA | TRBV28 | CATVVTETYEQYF | TGTGCCACCGTAGTTACTGAGACCTACGAGCAGTACTTC
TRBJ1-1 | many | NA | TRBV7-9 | CASSQFNTEAFF | TGTGCCAGCAGTCAATTCAACACTGAAGCTTTCTTT
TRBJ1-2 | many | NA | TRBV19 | CASSITGVPLPHGYTF | TGTGCCAGTAGTATCACGGGCGTACCTCTGCCTCATGGCTACACCTTC
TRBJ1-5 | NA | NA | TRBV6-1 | CASSEVPTREQPQHF | TGTGCCAGCAGTGAAGTACCAACAAGGGAGCAGCCCCAGCATTTT
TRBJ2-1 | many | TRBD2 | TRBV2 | CASSYGTSTGDEQFF | TGTGCCAGCAGTTACGGGACTAGCACAGGCGATGAGCAGTTCTTC
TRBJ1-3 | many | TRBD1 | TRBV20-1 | CSARDTGQGDGNTIYF | TGCAGTGCTAGAGACACGGGACAGGGCGATGGAAACACCATATATTTT
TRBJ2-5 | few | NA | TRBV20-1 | CSARDSEGIQETQYF | TGCAGTGCTAGAGATTCTGAGGGAATCCAAGAGACCCAGTACTTC
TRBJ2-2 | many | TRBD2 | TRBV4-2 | CASSQLAGDTGELFF | TGTGCCAGCAGCCAACTAGCGGGGGACACCGGGGAGCTGTTTTTT
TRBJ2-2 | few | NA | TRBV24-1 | CATSFHGELFF | TGTGCCACCTCCTTCCACGGGGAGCTGTTTTTT